The sequence of this TCR beta chain was determined in a study of response to subunit inactivated influenza vaccine. With 7 bases removed from V and 1 base from J, the gap between germline ends came to 14 bases. CDR3 length equals 15 residues. The germline gives CDR1 ENHRY, CDR2 SYGVKD. MiXCR, run by TCRdb on the RT-PCR reads, gives a single entry per CDR3 protein. The sample lists 400,000 to 650,000 distinct CDR3 sequences; approximately 7.7% were seen once. This TCR came from a man in his fifties or sixties who received an inactivated influenza vaccine. The chain couples TRBV10-3 to TRBJ2-1; D is possibly TRBD1 (5 bases). The sequences come from PBMCs from blood, collected roughly 24 months after vaccination. CDR3 in amino acids: CAITSKTASYNEQFF. CDR3 in DNA: TGTGCCATCACTTCAAAGACAGCTTCCTACAATGAGCAGTTCTTC.